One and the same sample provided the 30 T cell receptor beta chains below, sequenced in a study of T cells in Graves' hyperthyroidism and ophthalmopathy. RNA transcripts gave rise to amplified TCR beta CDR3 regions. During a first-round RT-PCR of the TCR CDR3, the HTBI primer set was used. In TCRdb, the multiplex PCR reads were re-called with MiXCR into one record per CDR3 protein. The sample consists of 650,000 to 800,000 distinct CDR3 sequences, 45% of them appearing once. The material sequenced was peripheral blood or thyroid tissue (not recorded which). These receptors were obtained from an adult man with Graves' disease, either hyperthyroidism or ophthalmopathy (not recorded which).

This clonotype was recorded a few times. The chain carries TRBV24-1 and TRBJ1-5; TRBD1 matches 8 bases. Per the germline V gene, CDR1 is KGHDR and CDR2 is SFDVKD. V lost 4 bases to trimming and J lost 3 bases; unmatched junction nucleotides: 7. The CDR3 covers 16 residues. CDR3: CATSDSGQGSNQPQHF. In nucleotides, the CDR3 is TGTGCCACCAGTGACTCAGGACAGGGTTCCAATCAGCCCCAGCATTTT.

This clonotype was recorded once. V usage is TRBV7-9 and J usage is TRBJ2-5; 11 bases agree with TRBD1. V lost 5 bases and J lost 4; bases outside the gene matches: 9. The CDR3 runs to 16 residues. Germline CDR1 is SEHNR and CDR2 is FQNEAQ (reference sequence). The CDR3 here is CASSTGTGGARETQYF. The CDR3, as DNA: TGTGCCAGCAGCACCGGGACAGGGGGGGCGCGAGAGACCCAGTACTTC.

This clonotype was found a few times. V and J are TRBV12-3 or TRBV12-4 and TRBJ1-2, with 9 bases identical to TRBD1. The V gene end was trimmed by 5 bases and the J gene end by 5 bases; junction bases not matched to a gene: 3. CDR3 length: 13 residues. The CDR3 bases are TGTGCCAGCAGTAACAGGGGGCTGTATGGCTACACCTTC. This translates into CASSNRGLYGYTF.

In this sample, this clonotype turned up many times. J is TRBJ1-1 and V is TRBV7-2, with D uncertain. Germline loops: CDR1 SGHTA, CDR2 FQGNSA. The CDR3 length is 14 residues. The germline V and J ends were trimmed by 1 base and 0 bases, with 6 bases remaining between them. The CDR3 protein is CASSLGRVNTEAFF. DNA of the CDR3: TGTGCCAGCAGCTTAGGGCGGGTGAACACTGAAGCTTTCTTT.

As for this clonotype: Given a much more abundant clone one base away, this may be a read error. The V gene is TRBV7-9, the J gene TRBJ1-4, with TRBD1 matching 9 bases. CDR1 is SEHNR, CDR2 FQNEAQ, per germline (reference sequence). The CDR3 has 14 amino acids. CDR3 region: CAGSLAGQGQKLFF. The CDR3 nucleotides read TGTGCCGGCAGCTTAGCGGGACAGGGACAAAAACTGTTTTTT.

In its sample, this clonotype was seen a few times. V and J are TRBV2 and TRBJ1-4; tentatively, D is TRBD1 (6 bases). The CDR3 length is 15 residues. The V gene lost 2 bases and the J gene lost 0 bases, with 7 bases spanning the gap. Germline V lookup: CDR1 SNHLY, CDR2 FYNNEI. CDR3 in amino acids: CASSENRATNEKLFF. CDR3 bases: TGTGCCAGCAGTGAAAACAGGGCAACTAATGAAAAACTGTTTTTT.

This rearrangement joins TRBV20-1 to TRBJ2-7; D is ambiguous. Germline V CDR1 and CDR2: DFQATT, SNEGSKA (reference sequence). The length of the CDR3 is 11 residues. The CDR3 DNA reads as TGCAGCTCCAGCCTCCATAACGAGCAGTACTTC. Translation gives CSSSLHNEQYF.

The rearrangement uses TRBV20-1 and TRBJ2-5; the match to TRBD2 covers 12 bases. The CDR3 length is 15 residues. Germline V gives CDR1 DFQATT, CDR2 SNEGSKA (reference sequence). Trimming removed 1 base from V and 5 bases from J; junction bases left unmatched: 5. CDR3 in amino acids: CSARASGGAGETQYF. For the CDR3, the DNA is TGCAGTGCTAGAGCTAGCGGGGGGGCCGGGGAGACCCAGTACTTC.

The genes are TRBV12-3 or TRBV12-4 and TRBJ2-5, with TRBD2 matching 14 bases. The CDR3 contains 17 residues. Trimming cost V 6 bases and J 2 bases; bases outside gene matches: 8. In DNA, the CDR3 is TGTGCCAGCAGCACAGGGACTAGCGGGGGTATGCAAGAGACCCAGTACTTC. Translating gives CASSTGTSGGMQETQYF.

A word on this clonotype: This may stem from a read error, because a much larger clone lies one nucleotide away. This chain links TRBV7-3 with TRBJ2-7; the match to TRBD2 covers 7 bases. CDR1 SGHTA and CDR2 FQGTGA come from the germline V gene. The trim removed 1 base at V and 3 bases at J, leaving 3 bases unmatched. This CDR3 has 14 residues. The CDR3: CASSLREGGYEQYF. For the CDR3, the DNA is TGTGCCAGCAGCTTAAGGGAGGGTGGCTACGAGCAGTACTTC.

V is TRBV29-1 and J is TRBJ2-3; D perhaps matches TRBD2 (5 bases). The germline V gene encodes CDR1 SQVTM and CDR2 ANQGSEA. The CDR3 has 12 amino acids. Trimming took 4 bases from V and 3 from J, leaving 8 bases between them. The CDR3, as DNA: TGCAGCGTTGTCCGGAGGACAGATACGCAGTATTTT. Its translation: CSVVRRTDTQYF.

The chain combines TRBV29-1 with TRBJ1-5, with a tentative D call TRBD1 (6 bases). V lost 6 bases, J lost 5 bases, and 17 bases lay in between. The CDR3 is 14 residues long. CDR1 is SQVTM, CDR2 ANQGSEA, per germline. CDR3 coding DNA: TGCAGCGTCGCCGACGGGGGCAGGGATCAGCCCCAGCATTTT. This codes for CSVADGGRDQPQHF.

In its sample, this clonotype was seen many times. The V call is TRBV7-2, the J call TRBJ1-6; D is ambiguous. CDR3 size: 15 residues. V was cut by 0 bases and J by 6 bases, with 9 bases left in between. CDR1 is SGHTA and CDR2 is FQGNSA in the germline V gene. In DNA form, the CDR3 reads TGTGCCAGCAGCTTAGCTGCGGACGGTAATTCACCCCTCCACTTT. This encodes CASSLAADGNSPLHF.

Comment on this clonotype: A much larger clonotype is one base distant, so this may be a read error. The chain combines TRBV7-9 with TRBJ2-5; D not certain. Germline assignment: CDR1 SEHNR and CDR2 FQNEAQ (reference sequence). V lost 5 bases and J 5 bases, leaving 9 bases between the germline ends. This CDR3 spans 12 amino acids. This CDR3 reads CASSHIKETQYF. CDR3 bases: TGTGCCAGCAGCCACATTAAGGAGACCCAGTACTTC.

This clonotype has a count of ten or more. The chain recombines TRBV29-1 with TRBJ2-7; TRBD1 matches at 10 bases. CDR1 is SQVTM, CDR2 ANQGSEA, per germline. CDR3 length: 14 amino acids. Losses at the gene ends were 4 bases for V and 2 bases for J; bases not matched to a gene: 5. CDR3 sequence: CSVGAGTGAYEQYF. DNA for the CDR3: TGCAGCGTTGGAGCCGGGACAGGGGCCTACGAGCAGTACTTC.

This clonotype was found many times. The CDR3 nucleotides are TGCAGTGCTAGAACATTGCGGACCCAAGAGACCCAGTACTTC. This gives the protein CSARTLRTQETQYF. The gene calls are TRBV20-1 and TRBJ2-5; no reliable D call. Germline loops: CDR1 DFQATT, CDR2 SNEGSKA (reference sequence). The CDR3 covers 14 residues. V was shortened by 2 bases and J by 1 base, with 11 bases between the two germline ends.

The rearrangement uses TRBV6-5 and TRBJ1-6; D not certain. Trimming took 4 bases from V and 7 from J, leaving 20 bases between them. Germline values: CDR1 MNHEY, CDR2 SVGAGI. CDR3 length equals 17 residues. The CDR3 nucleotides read TGTGCCAGCAGTTCCCCCCGGGGAAGGGAATACAATTCACCCCTCCACTTT. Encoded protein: CASSSPRGREYNSPLHF.

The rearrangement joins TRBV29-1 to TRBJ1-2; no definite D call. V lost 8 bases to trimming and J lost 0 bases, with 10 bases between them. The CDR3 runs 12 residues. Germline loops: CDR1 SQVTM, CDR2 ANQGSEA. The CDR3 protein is CSLDGTNYGYTF. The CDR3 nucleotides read TGCAGCTTAGACGGAACTAACTATGGCTACACCTTC.

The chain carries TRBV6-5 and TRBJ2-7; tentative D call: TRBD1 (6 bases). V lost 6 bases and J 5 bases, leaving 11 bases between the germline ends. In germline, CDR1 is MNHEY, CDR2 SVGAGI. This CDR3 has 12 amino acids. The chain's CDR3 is CASRGQLNEQYF. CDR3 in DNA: TGTGCCAGCAGAGGACAGCTTAACGAGCAGTACTTC.

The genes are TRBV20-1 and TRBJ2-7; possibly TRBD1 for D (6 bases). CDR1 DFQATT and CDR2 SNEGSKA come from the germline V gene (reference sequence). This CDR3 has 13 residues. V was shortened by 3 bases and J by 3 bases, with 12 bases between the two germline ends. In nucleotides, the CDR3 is TGCAGTGCTAGGCCCCTGGACAGCTACGAGCAGTACTTC. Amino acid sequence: CSARPLDSYEQYF.

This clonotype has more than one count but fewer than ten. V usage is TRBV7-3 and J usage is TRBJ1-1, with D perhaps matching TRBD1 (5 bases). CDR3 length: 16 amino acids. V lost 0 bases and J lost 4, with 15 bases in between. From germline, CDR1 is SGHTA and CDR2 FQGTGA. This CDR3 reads CASSLTGTGRFTEAFF. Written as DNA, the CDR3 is TGTGCCAGCAGCTTAACAGGGACCGGCAGGTTCACTGAAGCTTTCTTT.

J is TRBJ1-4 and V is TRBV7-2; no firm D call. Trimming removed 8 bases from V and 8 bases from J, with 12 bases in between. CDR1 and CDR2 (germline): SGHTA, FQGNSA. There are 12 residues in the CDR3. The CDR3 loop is CASELGREKLFF. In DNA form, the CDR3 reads TGTGCCAGCGAGCTTGGGAGGGAAAAACTGTTTTTT.

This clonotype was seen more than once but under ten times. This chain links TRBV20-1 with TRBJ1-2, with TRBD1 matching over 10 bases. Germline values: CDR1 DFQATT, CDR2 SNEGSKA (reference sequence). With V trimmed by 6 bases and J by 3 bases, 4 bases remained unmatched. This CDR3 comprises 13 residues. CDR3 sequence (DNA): TGCAGTGCCGCGGACAGGGGGGACTATGGCTACACCTTC. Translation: CSAADRGDYGYTF.

The CDR3 here is CASSFPGGGSHTEAFF. CDR3 nucleotide sequence: TGTGCCAGCAGCTTTCCCGGGGGGGGGAGCCACACTGAAGCTTTCTTT. This chain connects TRBV7-9 to TRBJ1-1, with D possibly TRBD1 on 5 matching bases. The CDR3 loop spans 16 amino acids. Trimming took 3 bases from V and 3 from J, leaving 17 bases between them. Germline V gene lookup returns CDR1 SEHNR and CDR2 FQNEAQ (reference sequence).

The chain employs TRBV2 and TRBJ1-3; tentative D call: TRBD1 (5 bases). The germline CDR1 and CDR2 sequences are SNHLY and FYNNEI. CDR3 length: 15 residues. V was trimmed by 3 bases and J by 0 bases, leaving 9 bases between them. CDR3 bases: TGTGCCAGCAGTGAGGGGACGGCCTCTGGAAACACCATATATTTT. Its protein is CASSEGTASGNTIYF.

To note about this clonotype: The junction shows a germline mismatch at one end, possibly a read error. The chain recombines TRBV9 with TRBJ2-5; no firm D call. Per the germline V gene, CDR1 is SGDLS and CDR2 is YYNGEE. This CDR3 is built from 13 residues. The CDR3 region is CASGVSTRETQYF. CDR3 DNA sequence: TGTGCCAGCGGCGTATCTACCCGGGAGACCCAGTACTTC.

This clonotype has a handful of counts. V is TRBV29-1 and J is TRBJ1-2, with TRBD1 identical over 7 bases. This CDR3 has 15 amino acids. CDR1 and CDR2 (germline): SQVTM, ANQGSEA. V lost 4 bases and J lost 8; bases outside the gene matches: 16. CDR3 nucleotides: TGCAGCGTTGCTAAATTCGTAGGGGGCGAGTACGGCTACACCTTC. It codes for CSVAKFVGGEYGYTF. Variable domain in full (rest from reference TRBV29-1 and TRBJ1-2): SAVISQKPSRDICQRGTSLTIQCQVDSQVTMMFWYRQQPGQSLTLIATANQGSEATYESGFVIDKFPISRPNLTFSTLTVSNMSPEDSSIYLCSVAKFVGGEYGYTFGSGTRLTVV.

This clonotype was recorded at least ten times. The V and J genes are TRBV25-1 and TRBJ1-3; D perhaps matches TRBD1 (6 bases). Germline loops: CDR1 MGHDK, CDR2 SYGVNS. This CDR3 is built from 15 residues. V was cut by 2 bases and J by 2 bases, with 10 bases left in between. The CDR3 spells CASSESRGPGNTIYF. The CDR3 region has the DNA TGTGCCAGCAGTGAAAGTCGGGGGCCTGGAAACACCATATATTTT.

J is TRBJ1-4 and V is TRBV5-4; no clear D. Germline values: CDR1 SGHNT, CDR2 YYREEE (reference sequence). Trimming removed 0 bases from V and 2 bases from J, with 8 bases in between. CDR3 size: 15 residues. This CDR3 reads CASSLVGLTNEKLFF. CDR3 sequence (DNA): TGTGCCAGCAGCTTGGTTGGGCTTACTAATGAAAAACTGTTTTTT.

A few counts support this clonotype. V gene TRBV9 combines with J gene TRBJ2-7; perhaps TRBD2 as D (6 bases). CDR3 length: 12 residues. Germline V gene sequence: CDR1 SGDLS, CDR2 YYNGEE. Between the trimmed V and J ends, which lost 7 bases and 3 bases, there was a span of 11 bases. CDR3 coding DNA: TGTGCCAGCTCACCGGAGGGCTACGAGCAGTACTTC. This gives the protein CASSPEGYEQYF.